This TCR beta chain was profiled in a study of shared clonotypes between healthy human individuals. Study background: A donor's plate count was three for CD4 naive and three for CD4 memory; CD8 naive had two and CD8 memory one.

Healthy adults negative for HIV, lacking recent acute infections or vaccinations, served as donors. This CDR3 has 14 residues. Trimming pared 2 bases from V and 3 bases from J, leaving 9 bases between. Germline CDR1 and CDR2: SGHTA and FQGNSA. Original processing methods: Junction-only immunoSEQ data arrived without quality scores, meaning filtering differed. Data came from immunoSEQ multiplex PCR; TCRdb stores just in-frame clones and leaves some out. The V and J calls and clone size come from that table; D and trimming were worked out from the DNA. The sample has some 380,000 clones; around 96% are singletons.

This TCR was sampled from a man younger than 45 in good health. Sequencing input: memory CD8+ T cells sorted from blood. Subset defined: CD45RO+ cells pooled with CCR7-negative TemRA cells. The chain employs TRBV7-2 and TRBJ2-3; TRBD1 is a possible D gene (5 bases). The DNA for the CDR3 is TGTGCCAGCAGCTTAAGCAGGGTGACAGATACGCAGTATTTT. The encoded protein is CASSLSRVTDTQYF.